These 9 T cell receptor beta chains were all obtained from the same sample, sequenced in a study of cytomegalovirus exposure and HLA in healthy donors. Primers: 60 Vbeta forward and 13 Jbeta reverse. The data were produced by immunoSEQ multiplex PCR, yet TCRdb's version contains in-frame clones alone and is incomplete. Of some 130,000 clones in the sample, 65% to 80% are singletons; the top ten hold approximately 4.2%. Sample: PBMCs. Source of these receptors: a male donor in good health and CMV-seropositive.

Points on this clone: The junction does not match germline at one end; this may be a read error. This rearrangement joins TRBV7-9 to TRBJ1-4; 10 nucleotides match TRBD1. The germline V gene has CDR1 SEHNR and CDR2 FQNEAQ (reference sequence). The CDR3 runs 15 residues. CDR3 loop: CSSTRTGTGDVKLFF. The CDR3 bases are TGTTCCAGCACACGGACCGGGACAGGGGACGTAAAACTGTTTTTT. The full variable domain, completed using reference TRBV7-9 and TRBJ1-4, is DTGVSQNPRHKITKRGQNVTFRCDPISEHNRLYWYRQTLGQGPEFLTYFQNEAQLEKSRLLSDRFSAERPKGSFSTLEIQRTEQGDSAMYLCSSTRTGTGDVKLFFGSGTQLSVL.

This chain links TRBV2 with TRBJ1-5; D may be TRBD1 (5 bases). The CDR3 is made up of 13 amino acids. The V gene lost 8 bases and the J gene lost 0 bases, with 8 bases spanning the gap. Germline loops: CDR1 SNHLY, CDR2 FYNNEI. For the CDR3, the DNA is TGTGCCAGCGTAAGGGGTAGCAATCAGCCCCAGCATTTT. Translation gives CASVRGSNQPQHF.

The J gene is TRBJ2-7, the V gene TRBV5-1; D remains unclear. Trimming cost V 7 bases and J 3 bases, with 8 bases left between them. The CDR3 has 11 residues. Germline V gene sequence: CDR1 SGHRS, CDR2 YFSETQ. The CDR3 bases are TGCGCCAGCTCACATAACTACGAGCAGTACTTC. Protein product: CASSHNYEQYF.

The gene calls are TRBV29-1 and TRBJ2-7; 9 bases agree with TRBD2. V lost 2 bases and J lost 6; bases outside the gene matches: 5. Germline values: CDR1 SQVTM, CDR2 ANQGSEA. The CDR3 totals 13 residues. The CDR3 nucleotides are TGCAGCGTTGAAATAGCGGGAGAACGCGAGCAGTACTTC. Translating gives CSVEIAGEREQYF.

This chain links TRBV5-1 with TRBJ2-7; tentatively, D is TRBD1 (6 bases). Trimming removed 5 bases at V and 1 base at J, with 13 bases between. The length of the CDR3 is 14 residues. Per the germline V gene, CDR1 is SGHRS and CDR2 is YFSETQ. The CDR3 loop reads CASRLRTESYEQYF. CDR3 coding DNA: TGCGCCAGCAGGCTCAGGACAGAGTCCTACGAGCAGTACTTC.

This chain links TRBV5-1 with TRBJ2-7, with TRBD2 as a possible D gene (6 bases). V was cut by 0 bases and J by 2 bases, with 12 bases left in between. Germline CDR1 SGHRS, CDR2 YFSETQ. The CDR3 runs to 15 residues. The CDR3 DNA sequence: TGCGCCAGCAGCTTGGGCGGGACGGGAACCTACGAGCAGTACTTC. Protein: CASSLGGTGTYEQYF. Full variable domain (outside the CDR3, taken from reference TRBV5-1 and TRBJ2-7): KAGVTQTPRYLIKTRGQQVTLSCSPISGHRSVSWYQQTPGQGLQFLFEYFSETQRNKGNFPGRFSGRQFSNSRSEMNVSTLELGDSALYLCASSLGGTGTYEQYFGPGTRLTVT.

The rearrangement links TRBV2 to TRBJ1-2; 9 bases match TRBD1. CDR3 length equals 12 residues. The trim removed 6 bases at V and 14 bases at J, leaving 10 bases unmatched. The germline gives CDR1 SNHLY, CDR2 FYNNEI. CDR3 in amino acids: CASSRDRVRRTF. CDR3 DNA: TGTGCCAGCAGCCGGGACAGGGTTAGGCGTACCTTC.

The chain employs TRBV27 and TRBJ2-1; no reliable D call. CDR1 is MNHEY, CDR2 SMNVEV, per germline (reference sequence). CDR3 length: 15 amino acids. V lost 4 bases, J lost 4 bases, and 14 bases lay in between. CDR3 coding DNA: TGTGCCAGCAGTTCTTCAGGAACCTTTTACAATGAGCAGTTCTTC. Translating gives CASSSSGTFYNEQFF.

This chain connects TRBV7-2 to TRBJ1-2, with 8 bases fitting TRBD1. The CDR3 has 14 residues. V lost 7 bases, J lost 3 bases, and 7 bases stayed unmatched. Germline V lookup: CDR1 SGHTA, CDR2 FQGNSA. The CDR3 DNA follows: TGTGCCAGCACCTCGGACAGGGCAGACTATGGCTACACCTTC. Amino acids: CASTSDRADYGYTF.